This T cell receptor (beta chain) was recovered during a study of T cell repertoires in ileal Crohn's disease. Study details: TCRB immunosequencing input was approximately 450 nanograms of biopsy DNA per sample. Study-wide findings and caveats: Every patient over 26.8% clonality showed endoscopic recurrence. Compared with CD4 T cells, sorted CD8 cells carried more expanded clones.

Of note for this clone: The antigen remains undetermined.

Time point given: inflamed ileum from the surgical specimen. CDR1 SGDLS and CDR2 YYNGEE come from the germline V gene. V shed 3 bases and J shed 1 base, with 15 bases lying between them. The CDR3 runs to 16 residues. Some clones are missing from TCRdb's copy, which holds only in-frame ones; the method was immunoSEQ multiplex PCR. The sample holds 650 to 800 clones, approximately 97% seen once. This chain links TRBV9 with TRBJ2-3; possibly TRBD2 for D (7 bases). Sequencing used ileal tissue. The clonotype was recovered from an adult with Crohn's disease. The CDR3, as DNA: TGTGCCAGCAGCGCCGGGGGGCCTAGCGGCACAGATACGCAGTATTTT. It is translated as CASSAGGPSGTDTQYF.